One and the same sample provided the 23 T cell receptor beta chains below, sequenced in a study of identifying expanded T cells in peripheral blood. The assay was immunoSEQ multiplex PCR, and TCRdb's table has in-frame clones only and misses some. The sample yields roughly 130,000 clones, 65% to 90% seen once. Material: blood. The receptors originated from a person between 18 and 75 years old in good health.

For the CDR3, the DNA is TGTGCCAGCAGCGCTCAGAGCATGAACACTGAAGCTTTCTTT. The encoded protein is CASSAQSMNTEAFF. The genes are TRBV9 and TRBJ1-1; D is uncertain. Trimming left V 3 bases short and J 0 bases short, with 9 bases between. This CDR3 region has 14 residues. In germline, CDR1 is SGDLS, CDR2 YYNGEE.

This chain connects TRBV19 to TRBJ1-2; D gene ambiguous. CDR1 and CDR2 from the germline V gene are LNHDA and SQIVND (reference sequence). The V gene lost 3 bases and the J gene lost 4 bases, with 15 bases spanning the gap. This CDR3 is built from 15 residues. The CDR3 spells CASSIPGQPGYGYTF. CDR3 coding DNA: TGTGCCAGTAGTATTCCGGGCCAGCCCGGCTATGGCTACACCTTC.

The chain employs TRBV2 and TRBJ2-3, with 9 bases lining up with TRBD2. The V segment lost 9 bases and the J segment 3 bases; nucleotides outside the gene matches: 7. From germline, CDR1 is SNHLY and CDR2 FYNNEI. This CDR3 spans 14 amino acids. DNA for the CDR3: TGTGCCAGTGGGACTAGCATTTTGACAGATACGCAGTATTTT. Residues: CASGTSILTDTQYF.

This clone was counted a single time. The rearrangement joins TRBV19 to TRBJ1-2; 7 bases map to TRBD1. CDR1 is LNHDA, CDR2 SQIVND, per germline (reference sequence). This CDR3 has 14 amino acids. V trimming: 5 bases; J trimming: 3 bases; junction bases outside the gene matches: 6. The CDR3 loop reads CASSAGDRHYGYTF. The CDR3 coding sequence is TGTGCCAGTAGTGCAGGGGACAGACACTATGGCTACACCTTC.

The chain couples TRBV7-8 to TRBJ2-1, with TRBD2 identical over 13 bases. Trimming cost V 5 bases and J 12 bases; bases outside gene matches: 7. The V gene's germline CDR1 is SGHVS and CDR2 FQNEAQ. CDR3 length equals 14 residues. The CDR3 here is CASSTSGGAMGQFF. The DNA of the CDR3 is TGTGCCAGCAGCACTAGCGGGGGGGCGATGGGGCAGTTCTTC.

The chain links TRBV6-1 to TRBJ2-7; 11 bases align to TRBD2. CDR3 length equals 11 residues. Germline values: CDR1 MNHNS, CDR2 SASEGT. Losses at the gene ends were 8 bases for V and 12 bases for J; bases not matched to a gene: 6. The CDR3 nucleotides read TGTGCCAGCGGACTAGCGGGTTTACCGTACTTC. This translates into CASGLAGLPYF.

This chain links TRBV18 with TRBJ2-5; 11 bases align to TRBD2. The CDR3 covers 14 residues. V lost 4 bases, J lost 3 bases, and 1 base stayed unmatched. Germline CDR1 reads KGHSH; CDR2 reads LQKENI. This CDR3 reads CASSLLAGEETQYF. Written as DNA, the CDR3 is TGTGCCAGCTCACTACTAGCGGGGGAAGAGACCCAGTACTTC. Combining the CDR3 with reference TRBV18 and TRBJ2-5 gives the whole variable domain NAGVMQNPRHLVRRRGQEARLRCSPMKGHSHVYWYRQLPEEGLKFMVYLQKENIIDESGMPKERFSAEFPKEGPSILRIQQVVRGDSAAYFCASSLLAGEETQYFGPGTRLLVL.

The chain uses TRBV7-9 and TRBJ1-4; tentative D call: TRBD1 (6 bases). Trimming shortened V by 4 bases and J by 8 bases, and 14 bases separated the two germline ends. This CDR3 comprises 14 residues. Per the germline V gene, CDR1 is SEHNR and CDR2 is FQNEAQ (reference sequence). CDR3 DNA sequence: TGTGCCAGCAGCTATACAGGGCCATCGGAAAAACTGTTTTTT. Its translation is CASSYTGPSEKLFF.

The CDR3 coding sequence is TGCGCCAGCAGCCAAGCCGTCCTTAGCTCCTACAATGAGCAGTTCTTC. Protein: CASSQAVLSSYNEQFF. V gene TRBV4-1 combines with J gene TRBJ2-1; D is ambiguous. The CDR3 totals 16 residues. Germline CDR1 reads MGHRA; CDR2 reads YSYEKL. Trimming pared 1 base from V and 0 bases from J, leaving 10 bases between.

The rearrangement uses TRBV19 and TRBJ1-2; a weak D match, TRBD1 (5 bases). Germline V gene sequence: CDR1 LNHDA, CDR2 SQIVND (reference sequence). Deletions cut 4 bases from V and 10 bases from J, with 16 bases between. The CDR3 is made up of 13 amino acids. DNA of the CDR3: TGTGCCAGTAGTACCCAACCCGACAGAATCTACACCTTC. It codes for CASSTQPDRIYTF.

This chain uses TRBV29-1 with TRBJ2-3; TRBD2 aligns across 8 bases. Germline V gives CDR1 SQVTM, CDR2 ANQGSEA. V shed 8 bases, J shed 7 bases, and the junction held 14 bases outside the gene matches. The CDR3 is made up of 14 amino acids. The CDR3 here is CSIVPGGAKNTQYF. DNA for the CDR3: TGCAGCATCGTCCCCGGGGGGGCCAAGAATACGCAGTATTTT.

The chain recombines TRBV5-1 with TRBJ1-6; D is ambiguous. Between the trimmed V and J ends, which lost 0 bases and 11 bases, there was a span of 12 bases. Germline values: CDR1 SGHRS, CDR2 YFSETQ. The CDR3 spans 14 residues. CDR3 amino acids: CASSLGETSAPLHF. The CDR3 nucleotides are TGCGCCAGCAGCTTGGGTGAGACCAGCGCACCCCTCCACTTT.

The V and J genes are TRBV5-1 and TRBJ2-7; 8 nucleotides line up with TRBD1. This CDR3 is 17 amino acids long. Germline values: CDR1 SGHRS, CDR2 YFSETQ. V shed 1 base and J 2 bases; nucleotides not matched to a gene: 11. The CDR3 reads CASSLPDRGISAYEQYF. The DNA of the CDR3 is TGCGCCAGCAGCTTGCCTGACAGGGGAATATCGGCCTACGAGCAGTACTTC.

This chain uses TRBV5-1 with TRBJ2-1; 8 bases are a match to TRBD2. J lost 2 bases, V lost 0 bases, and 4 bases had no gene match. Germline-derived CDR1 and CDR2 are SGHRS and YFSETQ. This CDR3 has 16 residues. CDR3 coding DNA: TGCGCCAGCAGCTTGGTTGAGCGGGAGCCCTACAATGAGCAGTTCTTC. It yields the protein CASSLVEREPYNEQFF.

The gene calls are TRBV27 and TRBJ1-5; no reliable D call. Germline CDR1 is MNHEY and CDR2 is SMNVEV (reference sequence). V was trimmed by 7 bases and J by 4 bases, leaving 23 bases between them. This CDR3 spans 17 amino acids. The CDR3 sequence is CASTSPTETGMNQPQHF. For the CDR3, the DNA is TGTGCCAGCACCTCACCTACTGAGACGGGAATGAATCAGCCCCAGCATTTT.

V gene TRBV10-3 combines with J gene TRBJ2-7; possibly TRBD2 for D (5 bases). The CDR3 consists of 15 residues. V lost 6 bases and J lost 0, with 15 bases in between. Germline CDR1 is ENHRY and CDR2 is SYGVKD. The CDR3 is CAIRLPGTSSYEQYF. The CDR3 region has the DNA TGTGCCATCAGGCTTCCGGGAACTAGCTCCTACGAGCAGTACTTC.

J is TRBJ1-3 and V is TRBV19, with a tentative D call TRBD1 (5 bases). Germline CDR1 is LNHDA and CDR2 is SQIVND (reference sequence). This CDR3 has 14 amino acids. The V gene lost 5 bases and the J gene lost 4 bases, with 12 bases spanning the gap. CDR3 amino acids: CASSPGTTGNTIYF. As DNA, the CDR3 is TGTGCCAGTAGTCCCGGGACCACGGGAAACACCATATATTTT.

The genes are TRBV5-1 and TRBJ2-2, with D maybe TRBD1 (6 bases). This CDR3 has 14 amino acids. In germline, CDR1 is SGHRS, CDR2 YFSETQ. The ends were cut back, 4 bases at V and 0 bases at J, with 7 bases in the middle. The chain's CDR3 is CASSAGANTGELFF. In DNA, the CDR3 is TGCGCCAGCAGCGCAGGGGCGAACACCGGGGAGCTGTTTTTT.

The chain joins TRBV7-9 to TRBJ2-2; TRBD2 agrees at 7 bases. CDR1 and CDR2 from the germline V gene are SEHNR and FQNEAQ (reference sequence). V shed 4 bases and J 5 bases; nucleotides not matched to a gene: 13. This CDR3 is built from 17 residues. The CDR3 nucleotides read TGTGCCAGCAGCTACCTCGGAGGGAGGGGAAGTACCGGGGAGCTGTTTTTT. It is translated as CASSYLGGRGSTGELFF.

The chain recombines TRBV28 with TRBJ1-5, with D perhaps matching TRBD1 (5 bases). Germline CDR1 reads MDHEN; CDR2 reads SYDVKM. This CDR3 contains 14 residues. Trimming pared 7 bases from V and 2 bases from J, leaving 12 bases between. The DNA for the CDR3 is TGTGCCAGCACCTTAGGGACGGGCAATCAGCCCCAGCATTTT. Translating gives CASTLGTGNQPQHF.

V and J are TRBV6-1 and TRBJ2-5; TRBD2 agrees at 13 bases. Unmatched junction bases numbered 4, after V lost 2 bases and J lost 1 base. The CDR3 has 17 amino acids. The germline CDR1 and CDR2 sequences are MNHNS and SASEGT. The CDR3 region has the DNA TGTGCCAGCAGTGAATCGGGACTAGCGGGATTCCAAGAGACCCAGTACTTC. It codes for CASSESGLAGFQETQYF.

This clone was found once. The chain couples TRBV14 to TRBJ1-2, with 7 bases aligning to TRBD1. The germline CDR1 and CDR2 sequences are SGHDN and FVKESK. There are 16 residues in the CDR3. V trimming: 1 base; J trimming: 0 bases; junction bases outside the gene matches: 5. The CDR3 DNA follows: TGTGCCAGCAGCCAAGGACAGGGCGTAGCTAACTATGGCTACACCTTC. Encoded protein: CASSQGQGVANYGYTF.

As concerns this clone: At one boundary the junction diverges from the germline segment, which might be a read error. The CDR3 protein is CAISEPSGAGYTF. DNA of the CDR3: TGTGCCATCAGTGAGCCGTCAGGGGCCGGCTACACCTTC. The chain is built from TRBV6-5 and TRBJ1-2, with D tentatively TRBD1 (6 bases). Germline CDR1 reads MNHEY; CDR2 reads SVGAGI. The CDR3 is 13 amino acids.